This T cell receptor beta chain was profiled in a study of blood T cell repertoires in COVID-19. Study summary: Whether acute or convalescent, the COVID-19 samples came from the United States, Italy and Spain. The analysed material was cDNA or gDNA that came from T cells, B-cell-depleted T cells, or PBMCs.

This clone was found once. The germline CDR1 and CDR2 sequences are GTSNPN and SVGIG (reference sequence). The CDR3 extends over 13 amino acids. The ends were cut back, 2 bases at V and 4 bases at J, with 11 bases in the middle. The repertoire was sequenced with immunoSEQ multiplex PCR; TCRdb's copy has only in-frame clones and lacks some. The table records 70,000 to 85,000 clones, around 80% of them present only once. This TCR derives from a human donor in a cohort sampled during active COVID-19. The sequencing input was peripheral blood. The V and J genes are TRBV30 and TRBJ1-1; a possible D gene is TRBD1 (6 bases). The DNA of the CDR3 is TGTGCCTGGAGTAAGACCAGGGGCACTGAAGCTTTCTTT. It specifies CAWSKTRGTEAFF.